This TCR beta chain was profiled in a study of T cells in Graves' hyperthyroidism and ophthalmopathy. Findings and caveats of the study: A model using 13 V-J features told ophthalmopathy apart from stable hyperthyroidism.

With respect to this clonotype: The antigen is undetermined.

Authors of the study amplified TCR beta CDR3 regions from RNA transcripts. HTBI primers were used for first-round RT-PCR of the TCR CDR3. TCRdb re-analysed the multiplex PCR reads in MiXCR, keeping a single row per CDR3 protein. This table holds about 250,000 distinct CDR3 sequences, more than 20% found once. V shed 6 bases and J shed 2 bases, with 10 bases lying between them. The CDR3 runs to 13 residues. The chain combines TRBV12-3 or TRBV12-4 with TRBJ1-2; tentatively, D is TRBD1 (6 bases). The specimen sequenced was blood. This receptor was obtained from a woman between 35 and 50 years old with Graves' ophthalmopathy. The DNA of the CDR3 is TGTGCCAGCAGGCCCAGGGGAAACTATGGCTACACCTTC. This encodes CASRPRGNYGYTF.